This paragraph covers one T cell receptor beta chain sequence. As yet, its antigen is unknown. The record originates from a study of cytomegalovirus exposure and HLA in healthy donors. It was with 60 Vbeta and 13 Jbeta primers that the PCR ran. Data came from immunoSEQ multiplex PCR; TCRdb stores just in-frame clones and leaves some out. Of 100,000 to 150,000 clones in the sample, about 70% were seen once. Healthy donors of bone marrow made up the group. The study's findings and limits: Later findings reportedly placed an Asian-associated ancestry cluster below the roughly 670-donor mean for N-insertions. Rarity characterized most TCR sequences, yet some public TCRs appeared in many donors. Previously analyzed data showed that most TCR beta V segments were productive at a frequency of about 87% or about 30%.

The CDR3 contains 14 residues. Germline CDR1 reads MNHEY; CDR2 reads SVGAGI. V lost 2 bases and J lost 1, with 8 bases in between. This rearrangement joins TRBV6-5 to TRBJ1-1, with D maybe TRBD1 (5 bases). The sequenced sample consisted of PBMCs. The clonotype originates from a woman between 35 and 50 years old in good health and CMV-seronegative. DNA for the CDR3: TGTGCCAGCAGTTACGGGGCCGGGAACACTGAAGCTTTCTTT. Translated, it gives CASSYGAGNTEAFF.